The subject of this entry is one T cell receptor (beta chain). The sample originates from a study of blood T cell repertoires in COVID-19. Repertoires were generated with immunoSEQ multiplex PCR, while TCRdb's copy carries only in-frame clones and drops some. The sample has some 42,000 clones, about 85% seen once; the top ten hold roughly 5.7%. Germline V lookup: CDR1 LNHDA, CDR2 SQIVND (reference sequence). The CDR3 is 15 amino acids. V was cut by 1 base and J by 1 base, with 10 bases left in between. The clonotype originates from a man in his fifties or sixties with active COVID-19. Sequenced material: peripheral blood. This rearrangement joins TRBV19 to TRBJ1-2; possible D gene TRBD1, 6 bases. The CDR3 DNA follows: TGTGCCAGTAGTATAGTGGCAGGGGATAACTATGGCTACACCTTC. Protein product: CASSIVAGDNYGYTF.